This TCR beta chain was identified in a study of blood T cell repertoires in COVID-19. Study in general: Sample material is recorded as cDNA or gDNA derived from T cells, B-cell-depleted T cells, or PBMCs.

Authors' processing steps: Reference gene primer amplification yielded estimated nucleated cell counts. Clones were read by immunoSEQ multiplex PCR, and TCRdb kept only the in-frame ones, dropping some. From that table come the V and J calls and clone size; the DNA was used to work out D and trimming. The sample lists 250,000 to 300,000 clones, roughly 87% occurring once. Germline V gene data show CDR1 as SGDLS and CDR2 as YYNGEE. V lost 4 bases, J lost 3 bases, and 9 bases stayed unmatched. The length of the CDR3 is 17 residues. Input material: peripheral blood. V is TRBV9 and J is TRBJ2-2, with TRBD1 identical over 10 bases. The clonotype originates from a woman aged 25 to 39 with acute or convalescent COVID-19. CDR3 sequence: CASSTTGGAQHTGELFF. The CDR3 nucleotides read TGTGCCAGCAGCACGACAGGGGGCGCGCAGCACACCGGGGAGCTGTTTTTT.